The entry below describes one T cell receptor (beta chain). Its antigen is unknown. These data come from a study of T cell responses to AZD1222 COVID-19 vaccine. The method was immunoSEQ multiplex PCR; TCRdb's version includes in-frame clones alone and lacks a portion of them. The sample holds some 200,000 clones, roughly 91% seen once. J was trimmed by 7 bases and V by 4 bases; bases with no gene match: 9. This CDR3 has 17 residues. The V gene's germline CDR1 is SEHNR and CDR2 FQNEAQ (reference sequence). Study results and caveats: Mapped onto spike, vaccine-associated CD4 TCRs spanned it and were dominant at 160-218 and 743-854. Close to half of spike-specific TCRs reportedly recognize unmutated variant regions.

This material consisted of peripheral blood, taken on day 0 of MenACWY control vaccination. The sequence came from an adult in good health. The chain combines TRBV7-9 with TRBJ2-1, with 14 bases matching TRBD2. The CDR3 is CASSSNGLAGGPNEQFF. CDR3 DNA: TGTGCCAGCAGCTCCAATGGACTAGCGGGGGGTCCTAATGAGCAGTTCTTC.